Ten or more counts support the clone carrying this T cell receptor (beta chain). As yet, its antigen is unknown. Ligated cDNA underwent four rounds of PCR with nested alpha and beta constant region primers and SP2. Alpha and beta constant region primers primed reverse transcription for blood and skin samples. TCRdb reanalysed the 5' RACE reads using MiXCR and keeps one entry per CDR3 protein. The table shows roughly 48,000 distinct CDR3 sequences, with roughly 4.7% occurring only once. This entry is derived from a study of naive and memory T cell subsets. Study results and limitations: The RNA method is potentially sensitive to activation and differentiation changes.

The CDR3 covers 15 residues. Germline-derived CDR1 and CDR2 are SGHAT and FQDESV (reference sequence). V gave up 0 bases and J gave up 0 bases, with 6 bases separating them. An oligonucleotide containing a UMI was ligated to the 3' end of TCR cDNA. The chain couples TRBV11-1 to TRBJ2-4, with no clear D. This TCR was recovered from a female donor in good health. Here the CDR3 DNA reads TGTGCCAGCAGCTTAGCGGGCTTAGCCAAAAACATTCAGTACTTC. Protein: CASSLAGLAKNIQYF.